The present T cell receptor (beta chain) was sequenced within a study of cytomegalovirus exposure and HLA in healthy donors. Study results and limitations: CMV antigen specificity was confirmed in vitro for three CMV-associated chains. Previous analysis showed most TCR beta V segments were productive about 87% or about 30% of the time. As was reported, the classifier diagnosed cytomegalovirus status with high specificity and sensitivity.

The germline V and J ends were trimmed by 4 bases and 3 bases, with 4 bases remaining between them. CDR3 length equals 12 residues. Germline CDR1 is MNHNS and CDR2 is SASEGT. A note on this clone: Its specificity is unknown.

The PCR contained 60 Vbeta and 13 Jbeta primers. Measured with immunoSEQ multiplex PCR; TCRdb has only the in-frame clones, and not every one. The sample lists under 200,000 clones, roughly 79% seen once, with less than 9% in the top ten. The chain is built from TRBV6-1 and TRBJ1-5; unclear D gene. Sequenced: PBMCs. This clonotype was sampled from a male donor in good health and CMV-seropositive. The CDR3 sequence is CASSVLNQPQHF. As DNA, the CDR3 is TGTGCCAGCAGTGTCCTCAATCAGCCCCAGCATTTT.